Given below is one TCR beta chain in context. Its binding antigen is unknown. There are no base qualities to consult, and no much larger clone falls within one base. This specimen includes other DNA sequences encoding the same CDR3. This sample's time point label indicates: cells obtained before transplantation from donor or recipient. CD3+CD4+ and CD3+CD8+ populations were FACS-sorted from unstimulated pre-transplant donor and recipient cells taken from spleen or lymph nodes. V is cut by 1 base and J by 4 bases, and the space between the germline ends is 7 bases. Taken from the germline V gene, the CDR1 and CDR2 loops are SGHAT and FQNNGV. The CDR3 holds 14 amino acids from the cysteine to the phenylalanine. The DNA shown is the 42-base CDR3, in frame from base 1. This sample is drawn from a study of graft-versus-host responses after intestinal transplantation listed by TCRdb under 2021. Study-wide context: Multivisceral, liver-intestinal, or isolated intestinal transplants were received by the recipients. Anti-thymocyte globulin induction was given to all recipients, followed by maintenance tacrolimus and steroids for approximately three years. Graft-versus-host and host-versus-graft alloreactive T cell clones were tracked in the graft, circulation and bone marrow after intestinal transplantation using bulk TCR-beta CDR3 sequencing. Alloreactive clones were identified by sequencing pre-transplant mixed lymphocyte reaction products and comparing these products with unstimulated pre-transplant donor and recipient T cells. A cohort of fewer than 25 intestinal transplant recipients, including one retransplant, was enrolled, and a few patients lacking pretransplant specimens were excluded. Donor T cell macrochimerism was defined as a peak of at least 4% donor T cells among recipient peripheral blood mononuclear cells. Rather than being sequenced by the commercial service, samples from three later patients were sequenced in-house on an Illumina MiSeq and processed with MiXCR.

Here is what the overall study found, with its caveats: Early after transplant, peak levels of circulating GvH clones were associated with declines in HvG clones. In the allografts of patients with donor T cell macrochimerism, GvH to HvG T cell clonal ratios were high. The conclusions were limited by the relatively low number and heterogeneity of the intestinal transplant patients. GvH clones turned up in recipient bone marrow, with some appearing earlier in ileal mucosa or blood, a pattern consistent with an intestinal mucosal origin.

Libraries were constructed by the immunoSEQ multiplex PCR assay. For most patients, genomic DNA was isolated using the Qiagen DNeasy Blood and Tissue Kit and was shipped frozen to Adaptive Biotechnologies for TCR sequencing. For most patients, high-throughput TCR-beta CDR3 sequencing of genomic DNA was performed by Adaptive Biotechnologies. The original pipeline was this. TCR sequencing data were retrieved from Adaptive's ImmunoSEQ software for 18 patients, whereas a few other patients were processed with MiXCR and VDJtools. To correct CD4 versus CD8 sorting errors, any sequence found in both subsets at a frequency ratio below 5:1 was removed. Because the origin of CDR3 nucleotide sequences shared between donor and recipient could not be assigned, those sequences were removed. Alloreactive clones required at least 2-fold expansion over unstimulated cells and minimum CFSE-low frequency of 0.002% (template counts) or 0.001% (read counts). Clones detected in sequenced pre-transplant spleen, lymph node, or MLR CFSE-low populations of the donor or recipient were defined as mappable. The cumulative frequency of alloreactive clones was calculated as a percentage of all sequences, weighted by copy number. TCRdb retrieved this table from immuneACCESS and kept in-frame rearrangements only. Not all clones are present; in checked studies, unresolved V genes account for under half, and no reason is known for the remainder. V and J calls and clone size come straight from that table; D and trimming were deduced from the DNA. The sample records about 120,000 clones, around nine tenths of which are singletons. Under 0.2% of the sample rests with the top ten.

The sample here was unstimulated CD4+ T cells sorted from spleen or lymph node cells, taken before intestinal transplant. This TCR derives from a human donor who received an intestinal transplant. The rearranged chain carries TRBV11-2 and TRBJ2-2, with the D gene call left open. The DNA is TGTGCCAGCAGCTTAGCCGGCGGCACCGGGGAGCTGTTTTTT. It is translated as CASSLAGGTGELFF.